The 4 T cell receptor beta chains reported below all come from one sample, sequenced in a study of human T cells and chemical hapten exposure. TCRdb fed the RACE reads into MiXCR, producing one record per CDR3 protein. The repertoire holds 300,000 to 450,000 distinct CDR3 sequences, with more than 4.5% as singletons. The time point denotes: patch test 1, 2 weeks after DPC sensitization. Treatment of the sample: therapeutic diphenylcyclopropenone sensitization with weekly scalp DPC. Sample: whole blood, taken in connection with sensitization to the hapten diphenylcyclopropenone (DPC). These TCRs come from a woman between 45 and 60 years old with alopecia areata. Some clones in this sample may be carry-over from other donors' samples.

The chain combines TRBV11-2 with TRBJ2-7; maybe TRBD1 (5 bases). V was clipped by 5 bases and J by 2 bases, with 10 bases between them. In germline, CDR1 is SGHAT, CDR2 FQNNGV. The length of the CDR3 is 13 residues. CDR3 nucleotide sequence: TGTGCCAGCAGCCTACAGGCAGCCTACGAGCAGTACTTC. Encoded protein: CASSLQAAYEQYF. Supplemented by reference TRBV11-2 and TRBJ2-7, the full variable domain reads EAGVAQSPRYKIIEKRQSVAFWCNPISGHATLYWYQQILGQGPKLLIQFQNNGVVDDSQLPKDRFSAERLKGVDSTLKIQPAKLEDSAVYLCASSLQAAYEQYFGPGTRLTVT.

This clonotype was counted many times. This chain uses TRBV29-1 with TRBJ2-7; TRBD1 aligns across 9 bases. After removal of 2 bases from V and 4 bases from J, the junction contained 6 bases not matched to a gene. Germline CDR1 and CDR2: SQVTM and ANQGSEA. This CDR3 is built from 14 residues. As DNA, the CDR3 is TGCAGCGTTGAATTTAAGGACAGGGGATACGAGCAGTACTTC. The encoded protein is CSVEFKDRGYEQYF.

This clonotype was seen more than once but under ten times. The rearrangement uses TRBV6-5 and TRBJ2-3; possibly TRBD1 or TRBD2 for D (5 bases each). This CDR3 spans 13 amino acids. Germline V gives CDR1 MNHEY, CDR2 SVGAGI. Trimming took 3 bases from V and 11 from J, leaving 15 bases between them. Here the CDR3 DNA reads TGTGCCAGCAGTTATTTACGAGAGAGGGGGCAGTATTTT. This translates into CASSYLRERGQYF.

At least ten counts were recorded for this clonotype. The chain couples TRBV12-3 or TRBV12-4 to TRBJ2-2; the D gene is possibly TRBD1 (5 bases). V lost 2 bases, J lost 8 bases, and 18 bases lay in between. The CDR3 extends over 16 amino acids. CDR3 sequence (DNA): TGTGCCAGCAGTTTAAGATTTCAGGGTATTTTTGGGGAGCTGTTTTTT. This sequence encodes CASSLRFQGIFGELFF.